The clone carrying this T cell receptor beta chain was detected once. Its antigen is not known. PCR was performed using 60 Vbeta and 13 Jbeta primers. The assay was immunoSEQ multiplex PCR, and TCRdb's table has in-frame clones only and misses some. The sample consists of under 250,000 clones, 79% of them appearing once. The sample belongs to a study of cytomegalovirus exposure and HLA in healthy donors. Overall study findings and caveats: Previous analysis showed most TCR beta V segments were productive about 90% or about 30% of the time. Association of a missense DCLRE1C variant with TCR beta V- and J-gene trimming was reported in a later analysis.

This receptor was obtained from a man over 45 in good health and CMV-seronegative. Sample: PBMCs.

This CDR3 is CAISEGSSYEQYF. The CDR3 nucleotides are TGTGCCATCAGCGAGGGGAGCTCCTACGAGCAGTACTTC. This chain joins TRBV10-3 and TRBJ2-7; D possibly uses TRBD1 or TRBD2 (5 bases each). Germline-derived CDR1 and CDR2 are ENHRY and SYGVKD. The CDR3 loop spans 13 amino acids. Trimming removed 6 bases at V and 0 bases at J, with 9 bases between.